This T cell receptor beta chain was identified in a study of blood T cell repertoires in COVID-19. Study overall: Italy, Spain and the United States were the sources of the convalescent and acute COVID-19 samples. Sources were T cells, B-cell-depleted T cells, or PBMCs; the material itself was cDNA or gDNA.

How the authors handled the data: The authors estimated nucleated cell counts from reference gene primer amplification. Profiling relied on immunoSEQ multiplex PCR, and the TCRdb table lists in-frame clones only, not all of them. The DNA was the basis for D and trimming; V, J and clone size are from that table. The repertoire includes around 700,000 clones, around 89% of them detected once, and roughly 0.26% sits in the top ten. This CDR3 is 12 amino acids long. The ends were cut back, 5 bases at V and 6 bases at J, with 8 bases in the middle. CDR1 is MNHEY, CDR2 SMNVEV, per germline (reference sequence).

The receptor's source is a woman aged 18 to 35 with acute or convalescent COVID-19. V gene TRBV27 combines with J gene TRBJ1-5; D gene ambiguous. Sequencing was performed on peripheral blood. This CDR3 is CASSNPSQPQHF. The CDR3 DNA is TGTGCCAGCAGTAATCCCAGTCAGCCCCAGCATTTT.